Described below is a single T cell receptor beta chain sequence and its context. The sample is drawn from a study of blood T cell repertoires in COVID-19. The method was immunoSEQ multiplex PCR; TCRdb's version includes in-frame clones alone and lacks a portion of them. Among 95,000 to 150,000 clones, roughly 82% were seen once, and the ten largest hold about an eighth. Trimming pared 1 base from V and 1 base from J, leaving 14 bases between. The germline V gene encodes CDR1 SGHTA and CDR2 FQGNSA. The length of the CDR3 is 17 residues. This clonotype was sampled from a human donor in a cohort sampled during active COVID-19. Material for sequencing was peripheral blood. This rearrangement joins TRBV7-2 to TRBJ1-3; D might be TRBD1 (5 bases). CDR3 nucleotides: TGTGCCAGCAGCTTAGTCGGTGGCGGGGGATCTGGAAACACCATATATTTT. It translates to CASSLVGGGGSGNTIYF.